This TCR beta chain was recorded in a study of patients and donors after allogeneic stem cell transplantation (dated by TCRdb to 2020 to 2022). From its cysteine to its phenylalanine, the CDR3 spans 11 amino acids. The DNA shown is the 33-base CDR3, in frame from base 1. V loses 4 bases, J loses 8 bases, and the germline ends lie 6 bases apart. CDR1 and CDR2, per the germline V gene, are SGHTA and FQGTGA. The receptor library was made with RT-PCR. TCRdb records NextSeq 550 as the sequencer. The public sequencing data were trimmed at Q25 with fastp and processed into clonotypes with MiXCR by TCRdb, which kept only in-frame beta chains. CDR3 protein sequences are deduplicated, and each keeps its most common genes and DNA. The sample includes 920,000 or so distinct CDR3 sequences, with over 15% observed a single time. The top ten clones comprise roughly 6% of the sample. For this clonotype: Which antigen it targets is not known. Per-base quality was not reported, and no clone a single base away is much larger than it.

Here the chain combines TRBV7-3 and TRBJ2-1; no confident D gene assignment can be made. Sequencing was performed on blood, either unsorted or a sorted T cell fraction (not recorded which). The sequence was obtained from a human donor who was either an allogeneic HSCT recipient or a stem cell or donor lymphocyte infusion donor (not recorded which). It is not recorded whose cells these are; they may come from a transplant donor. The CDR3 reads as follows: CASSYRDEQFF. The bases read TGTGCCAGCAGCTACCGGGATGAGCAGTTCTTC.